A selection of T cell receptor beta chains follows, all from one sample in a study of T-cell reconstitution after alpha-beta-depleted transplantation in children. TCRdb passed the PCR reads through MiXCR, listing each CDR3 protein once. This sample has about half a million distinct CDR3 sequences, with approximately 13% found just once. This specimen consisted of PBMCs from the stem cell graft donor, obtained from the stem cell graft. The receptor source for this set is a human donor who donated a stem cell graft to a child with combined immunodeficiency. CDR3s include the opening cysteine and the closing phenylalanine or tryptophan. The D gene is left open where the match is weak. For some rows the clone size is stated as once, few or many, or as a class when expanded; others skip it.

size,V,J,D,DNA,CDR3
NA,TRBV12-3/TRBV12-4,TRBJ2-1,TRBD2,TGTGCCAGCAGCGTTCCCGGGGGGGACGATGAGCAGTTCTTC,CASSVPGGDDEQFF
NA,TRBV3-1,TRBJ2-2,TRBD1,TGTGCCAGCAGCCAGGACAGGGTTACGAACACCGGGGAGCTGTTTTTT,CASSQDRVTNTGELFF
NA,TRBV5-1,TRBJ2-1,NA,TGCGCCAGCAGCTTGAACGTAGACCGTGAGCAGTTCTTC,CASSLNVDREQFF
NA,TRBV20-1,TRBJ1-5,NA,TGCAGTGCTCGGACAGTCGCGGGTCAGCCCCAGCATTTT,CSARTVAGQPQHF
NA,TRBV7-2,TRBJ2-7,TRBD2,TGTGCCAGCAGCTTGACTAGCGGGGGAGCGAGCTCCTACGAGCAGTACTTC,CASSLTSGGASSYEQYF
once,TRBV12-3/TRBV12-4,TRBJ2-3,TRBD2,TGTGCCAGCTGTTTAGGGAGGATAGCGGGGGGCCTTAGCACAGATACGCAGTATTTT,CASCLGRIAGGLSTDTQYF
NA,TRBV5-6,TRBJ2-7,NA,TGTGCCAGCAGCCGGGACCTCTCCTGCGAGCAGTACTTC,CASSRDLSCEQYF
NA,TRBV19,TRBJ1-5,NA,TGTGCCAGTAGCCCCCGGGTTAATGGCAATCAGCCCCAGCATTTT,CASSPRVNGNQPQHF
many,TRBV9,TRBJ2-2,NA,TGTGCCAGCAGCGTAGGGGCTTACCCGGGCACGAACACCGGGGAGCTGTTTTTT,CASSVGAYPGTNTGELFF
few,TRBV3-1,TRBJ2-1,NA,TGTGCCAGCAGCTTGAACGGGATTTACAATGAGCAGTTCTTC,CASSLNGIYNEQFF
few,TRBV27,TRBJ2-3,NA,TGTGCCAGCAGTGTAAATTGGGGGGCGGTAGATACGCAGTATTTT,CASSVNWGAVDTQYF
few,TRBV29-1,TRBJ1-4,NA,TGCAGCGTTGGTGAGGGTTATGAAAAACTGTTTTTT,CSVGEGYEKLFF
many,TRBV11-1,TRBJ2-7,TRBD1,TGTGCCAGCAGCCGTCCGGGACAGGCGATCTACGAGCAGTACTTC,CASSRPGQAIYEQYF
many,TRBV9,TRBJ2-5,TRBD2,TGTGCCAGCAGCGCGGGACTAGCGGGAGGGTCACAAGAGACCCAGTACTTC,CASSAGLAGGSQETQYF
many,TRBV20-1,TRBJ1-1,NA,TGCAGTGCTACCCGGGGGGGAAAAACTGAAGCTTTCTTT,CSATRGGKTEAFF
many,TRBV5-1,TRBJ2-7,NA,TGCGCCAGCGGCTCAGGGGCCTACGAGCAGTACTTC,CASGSGAYEQYF
few,TRBV19,TRBJ1-1,TRBD1,TGTGCCAGTAATCAGGGGGCGATCACTGAAGCTTTCTTT,CASNQGAITEAFF
many,TRBV28,TRBJ1-3,NA,TGTGCCAGCAGTTTGAGGCAGTCTAACTCTGGAAACACCATATATTTT,CASSLRQSNSGNTIYF
NA,TRBV7-8,TRBJ2-2,TRBD2,TGTGCCAGCAGCGTACTAGCGGGAGGGCCTACCGGGGAGCTGTTTTTT,CASSVLAGGPTGELFF
NA,TRBV27,TRBJ2-1,NA,TGTGCCAGCGCCCTGAGAGGGAGTTTCGGTGAGCAGTTCTTC,CASALRGSFGEQFF
many,TRBV5-1,TRBJ2-2,NA,TGCGCCAGCAGCTTGGCTTGGAGGATTCAGGGGAACACCGGGGAGCTGTTTTTT,CASSLAWRIQGNTGELFF
many,TRBV12-3/TRBV12-4,TRBJ2-2,TRBD1,TGTGCCAGCAGACAGGGGACCGCCGGGGAGCTGTTTTTT,CASRQGTAGELFF
few,TRBV19,TRBJ1-1,NA,TGTGCCAGTAACCCCTGGGGCCGAGGATTCGACACTGAAGCTTTCTTT,CASNPWGRGFDTEAFF
once,TRBV27,TRBJ1-2,TRBD1,TGTGCCAGCAGTGTGGGACAGGGAAGGGACTATGGCTACACCTTC,CASSVGQGRDYGYTF
NA,TRBV25-1,TRBJ2-3,NA,TGTGCCAGCAGTGAATATGTGCAGCGAACAACCACAGATACGCAGTATTTT,CASSEYVQRTTTDTQYF
NA,TRBV6-1,TRBJ2-1,TRBD2,TGTGCCAGCAGTAATCTCCCCTCTAGCGGGGGAGCTCCCAATGAGCAGTTCTTC,CASSNLPSSGGAPNEQFF
many,TRBV20-1,TRBJ2-2,NA,TGCAGTGCTCGCGAACTAAGGGTGGACACCGGGGAGCTGTTTTTT,CSARELRVDTGELFF